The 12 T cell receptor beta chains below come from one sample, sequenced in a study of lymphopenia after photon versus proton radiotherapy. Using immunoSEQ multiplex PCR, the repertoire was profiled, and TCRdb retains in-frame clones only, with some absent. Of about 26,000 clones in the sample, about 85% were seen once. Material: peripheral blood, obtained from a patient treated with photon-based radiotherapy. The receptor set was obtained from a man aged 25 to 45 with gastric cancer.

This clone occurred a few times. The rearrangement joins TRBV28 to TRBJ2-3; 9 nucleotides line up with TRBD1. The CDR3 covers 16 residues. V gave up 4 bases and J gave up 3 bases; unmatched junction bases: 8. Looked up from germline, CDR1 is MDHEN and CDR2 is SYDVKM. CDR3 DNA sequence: TGTGCCAGCAGTTATCCAACAGGGGGCGAGACAGATACGCAGTATTTT. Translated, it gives CASSYPTGGETDTQYF. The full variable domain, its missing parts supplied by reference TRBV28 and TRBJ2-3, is DVKVTQSSRYLVKRTGEKVFLECVQDMDHENMFWYRQDPGLGLRLIYFSYDVKMKEKGDIPEGYSVSREKKERFSLILESASTNQTSMYLCASSYPTGGETDTQYFGPGTRLTVL.

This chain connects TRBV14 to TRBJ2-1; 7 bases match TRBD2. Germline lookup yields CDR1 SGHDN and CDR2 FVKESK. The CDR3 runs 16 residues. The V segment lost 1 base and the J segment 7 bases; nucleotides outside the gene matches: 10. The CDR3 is CASSQVSGGRWNEQFF. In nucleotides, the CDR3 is TGTGCCAGCAGCCAAGTTTCGGGCGGGAGATGGAATGAGCAGTTCTTC.

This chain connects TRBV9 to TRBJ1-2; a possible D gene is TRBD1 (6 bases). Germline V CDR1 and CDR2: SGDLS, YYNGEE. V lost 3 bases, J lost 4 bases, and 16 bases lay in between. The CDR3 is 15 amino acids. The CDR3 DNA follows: TGTGCCAGCAGCGCAGAGGACAGCTATGGCTATGGCTACACCTTC. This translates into CASSAEDSYGYGYTF.

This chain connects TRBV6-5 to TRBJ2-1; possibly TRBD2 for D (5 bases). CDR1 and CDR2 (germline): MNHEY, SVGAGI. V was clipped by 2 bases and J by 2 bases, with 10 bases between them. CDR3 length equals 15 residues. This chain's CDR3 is CASSYEGVTYNEQFF. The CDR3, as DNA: TGTGCCAGCAGTTACGAGGGAGTAACCTACAATGAGCAGTTCTTC.

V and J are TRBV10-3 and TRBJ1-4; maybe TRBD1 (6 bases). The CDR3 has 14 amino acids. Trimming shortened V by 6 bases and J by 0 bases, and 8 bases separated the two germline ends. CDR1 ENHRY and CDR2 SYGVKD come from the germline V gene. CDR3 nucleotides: TGTGCCATCAGAGGGGGAGCAACTAATGAAAAACTGTTTTTT. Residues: CAIRGGATNEKLFF.

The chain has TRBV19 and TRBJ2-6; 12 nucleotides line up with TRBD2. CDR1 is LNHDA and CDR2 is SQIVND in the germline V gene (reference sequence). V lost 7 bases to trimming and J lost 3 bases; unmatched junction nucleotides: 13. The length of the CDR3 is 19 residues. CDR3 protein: CASTLTSGRPRGGANVLTF. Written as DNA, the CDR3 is TGTGCCAGTACCCTAACTAGCGGGAGGCCACGTGGTGGGGCCAACGTCCTGACTTTC.

CDR3 coding DNA: TGTGCTAGCTGGGGGGGGTTCTATGGCTACACCTTC. Translating gives CASWGGFYGYTF. The chain combines TRBV6-5 with TRBJ1-2, with D possibly being TRBD1 (5 bases). The germline gives CDR1 MNHEY, CDR2 SVGAGI. The CDR3 spans 12 residues.

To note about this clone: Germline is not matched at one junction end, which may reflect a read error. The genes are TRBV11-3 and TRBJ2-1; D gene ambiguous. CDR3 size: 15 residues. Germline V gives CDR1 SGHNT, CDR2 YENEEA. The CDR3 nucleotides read TGTGCCAGCAGCCTAGAAACTATCTCCTACAATGAGCAGTTCTTC. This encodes CASSLETISYNEQFF.

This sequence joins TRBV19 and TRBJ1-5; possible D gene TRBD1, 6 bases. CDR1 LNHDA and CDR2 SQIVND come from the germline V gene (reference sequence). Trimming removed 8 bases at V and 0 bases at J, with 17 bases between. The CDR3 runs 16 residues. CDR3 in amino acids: CASAGDSAYSNQPQHF. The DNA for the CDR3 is TGTGCCAGTGCAGGGGATTCGGCGTATAGCAATCAGCCCCAGCATTTT. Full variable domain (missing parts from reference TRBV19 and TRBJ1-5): DGGITQSPKYLFRKEGQNVTLSCEQNLNHDAMYWYRQDPGQGLRLIYYSQIVNDFQKGDIAEGYSVSREKKESFPLTVTSAQKNPTAFYLCASAGDSAYSNQPQHFGDGTRLSIL.

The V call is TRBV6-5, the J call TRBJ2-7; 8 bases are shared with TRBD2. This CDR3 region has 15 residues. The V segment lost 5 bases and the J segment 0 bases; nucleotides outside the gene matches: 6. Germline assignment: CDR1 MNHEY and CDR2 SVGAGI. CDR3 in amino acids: CASSGTSGSSYEQYF. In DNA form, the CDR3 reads TGTGCCAGCAGTGGAACTAGCGGTAGCTCCTACGAGCAGTACTTC.

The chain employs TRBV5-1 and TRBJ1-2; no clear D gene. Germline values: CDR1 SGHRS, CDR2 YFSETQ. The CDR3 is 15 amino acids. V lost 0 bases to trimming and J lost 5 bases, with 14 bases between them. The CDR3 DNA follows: TGCGCCAGCAGCTTGGATCCGGGGTCCAGGTATGGCTACACCTTC. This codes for CASSLDPGSRYGYTF.

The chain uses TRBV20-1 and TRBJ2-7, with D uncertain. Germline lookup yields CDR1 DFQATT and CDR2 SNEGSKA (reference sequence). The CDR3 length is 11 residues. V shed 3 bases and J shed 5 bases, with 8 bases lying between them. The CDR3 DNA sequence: TGCAGTGCTAGTAGGTCCGACGAGCAGTACTTC. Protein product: CSASRSDEQYF.